A selection of T cell receptor beta chains follows, all from one sample in a study of cytomegalovirus exposure and HLA in healthy donors. Clones were sequenced by immunoSEQ multiplex PCR, and TCRdb holds only the in-frame ones, with some missing. The sample holds 97,000 or so clones; nearly 65% are singletons and the top ten take around 4.8%. Sequencing input: PBMCs. The receptor source for this set is a human donor in good health. Both conserved end residues are part of each CDR3. The order of the fields is V gene, clone size, D gene, J gene, CDR3 DNA, CDR3 protein. D genes are given only for firm matches. The size of a clone is reported for some rows only, either as once, few or many, or as a class for expanded clones.

TRBV6-1	.	TRBD1	TRBJ1-5	TGTGCCAGCAGTGCAGACAGGGTCGCGGCGTCTGGCAATCAGCCCCAGCATTTT	CASSADRVAASGNQPQHF
TRBV9	.	TRBD1	TRBJ2-7	TGTGCCAGCAGCGAACGACAGGGTCTTGGGGTACTACTGAGCGAGCAGTACTTC	CASSERQGLGVLLSEQYF
TRBV30	.	.	TRBJ1-4	TGTGCCTGGAGTTATGGAGACGAAAAACTGTTTTTT	CAWSYGDEKLFF
TRBV9	.	TRBD2	TRBJ2-7	TGTGCCAGCAGCGTAGAAAGCGGGAGCTCCTACGAGCAGTACTTC	CASSVESGSSYEQYF
TRBV23-1	.	.	TRBJ2-7	TGCGCCAGCAGTCAATCTCAGGGTTCGGGCGAGCAGTACTTC	CASSQSQGSGEQYF
TRBV5-1	few	TRBD2	TRBJ2-3	TGCGCCAGCAGCTTTCGAACTAGCGGCCGCACAGATACGCAGTATTTT	CASSFRTSGRTDTQYF
TRBV7-9	.	.	TRBJ1-4	TGTGCCAGCAGCTTAGGTAGCGAAAAACTGTTTTTT	CASSLGSEKLFF
TRBV2	.	TRBD1	TRBJ1-1	TGTGCCAGCGACTATAATAAAGGACAGGGGGGTGAAGCTTTCTTT	CASDYNKGQGGEAFF
TRBV6-1	few	.	TRBJ1-5	TGTGCCAGCAGTCAGAACAGGGTGGCAAATCAGCCCCAGCATTTT	CASSQNRVANQPQHF
TRBV16	.	.	TRBJ2-7	TGTGCCAGCAGCCATGGAGCTTCCGGGAGCTCCTACGAGCAGTACTTC	CASSHGASGSSYEQYF
TRBV30	few	.	TRBJ1-1	TGTGCCTGGAGGAAAGAGGGATTCACTGAAGCTTTCTTT	CAWRKEGFTEAFF
TRBV28	once	TRBD2	TRBJ2-7	TGTGCCAGCAGTTTTTCTACTAGCGGGAGTTTTCGATACTACGAGCAGTACTTC	CASSFSTSGSFRYYEQYF
TRBV6-5	.	.	TRBJ2-1	TGTGCCAGCAGTTACTCGCAGTGGGCCAATGAGCAGTTCTTC	CASSYSQWANEQFF
TRBV2	few	.	TRBJ2-7	TGTGCCAGCAGTGAAGCGGGCAGGGAATACGAGCAGTACTTC	CASSEAGREYEQYF
TRBV25-1	.	.	TRBJ1-1	TGTGCCAGCAGTGAATCCGGGGTGAACACTGAAGCTTTCTTT	CASSESGVNTEAFF
TRBV4-1	.	.	TRBJ2-7	TGCGCCAGCAGCCATCGGACTGAGGAAGGTCACGAGCAGTACTTC	CASSHRTEEGHEQYF
TRBV7-9	.	TRBD2	TRBJ2-5	TGTGCCAGCAGCTCGGAAAGCGGGAGGGCCTTTTACCCAGAGACCCAGTACTTC	CASSSESGRAFYPETQYF
TRBV5-4	few	TRBD2	TRBJ2-3	TGTGCCAGCAGCTCCTCAGGACTAGCGGGAACAGATACGCAGTATTTT	CASSSSGLAGTDTQYF
TRBV6-1	.	.	TRBJ1-1	TGTGCCAGCAGTGTTTCTCATTCGGTCCCTGAAGCTTTCTTT	CASSVSHSVPEAFF
TRBV4-2	.	TRBD2	TRBJ2-2	TGTGCCAGCAGCCAAGTTGGGCGGGAGGGGAACACCGGGGAGCTGTTTTTT	CASSQVGREGNTGELFF
TRBV28	.	.	TRBJ1-5	TGTGCCAGCAGACGCACAGGGCCACAGCCCCAGCATTTT	CASRRTGPQPQHF
TRBV21-1	few	.	TRBJ1-5	TGTGCCAGCAGCAAAAGGGACTACAGGGCCCCGTATAGCAATCAGCCCCAGCATTTT	CASSKRDYRAPYSNQPQHF
TRBV7-8	.	TRBD1	TRBJ2-7	TGTGCCAGCAGCCCATCCCCGGGACAGGGGTTGGTTAACGAGCAGTACTTC	CASSPSPGQGLVNEQYF
TRBV19	.	TRBD2	TRBJ2-5	TGTGCCAGTAGGAAGCGGGGGGGCCAAGAGACCCAGTACTTC	CASRKRGGQETQYF
TRBV11-1	.	.	TRBJ2-1	TGTGCCAGCAGCTTGGAGAGGGAATTTGGCAATGAGCAGTTCTTC	CASSLEREFGNEQFF
TRBV6-4	.	.	TRBJ1-1	TGTGCCAGCAGCCCCATTCGACACCTTGTGGGTGAAGCTTTCTTT	CASSPIRHLVGEAFF
TRBV5-1	.	TRBD2	TRBJ2-1	TGCGCCAGCAGCCCCCCCCTAGCGGCGGGAGGGCTTAATGAGCAGTTCTTC	CASSPPLAAGGLNEQFF
TRBV4-2	.	.	TRBJ2-7	TGTGCCAGCAGCCAAGAACGCACTTCTCCCTCCTACGAGCAGTACTTC	CASSQERTSPSYEQYF
TRBV28	.	.	TRBJ1-5	TGTGCCAGCAGTATCACTTCTCACAGGGTGGAGAAAAGAAAGGACAATCAGCCCCAGCATTTT	CASSITSHRVEKRKDNQPQHF
TRBV7-9	few	.	TRBJ2-2	TGTGCCAGCAGCCATTGGGACACGGCGAACACCGGGGAGCTGTTTTTT	CASSHWDTANTGELFF
TRBV15	few	.	TRBJ2-5	TGTGCCACCAGCTCTGACGGGGTATCGGGAGAGACCCAGTACTTC	CATSSDGVSGETQYF
TRBV6-1	.	.	TRBJ1-1	TGTGCCAGCCTGGGCAAGGTAAACACTGAAGCTTTCTTT	CASLGKVNTEAFF
TRBV9	.	TRBD2	TRBJ2-7	TGTGCCAGCAGCGTAGTAGCGGGAGGACCACACGAGCAGTACTTC	CASSVVAGGPHEQYF
TRBV5-5	.	TRBD1	TRBJ2-3	TGTGCCAGCAGCGTTGGACAGGGTTTGAATACGCAGTATTTT	CASSVGQGLNTQYF
TRBV5-4	.	.	TRBJ2-7	TGTGCCAGCAGCTCGCCGTCCAGCTCCTACGAGCAGTACTTC	CASSSPSSSYEQYF
TRBV19	.	TRBD1	TRBJ1-1	TGTGCCAGTAGTATAGGAGGGGGCTCGGAGGCTTTCTTT	CASSIGGGSEAFF
TRBV28	.	TRBD2	TRBJ2-7	TGTGCCAGCAGTTTTGCTGGCGGGAGGGCCCTCGAGCAGTACTTC	CASSFAGGRALEQYF
TRBV6-6	.	TRBD2	TRBJ2-3	TGTGCCAGCAGTTTAGGACTAGAGAGGGCCACAGATACGCAGTATTTT	CASSLGLERATDTQYF
TRBV5-5	.	TRBD1	TRBJ1-1	TGTGCCAGCAGCTTTCGCTCGACAGGGGTGGGCACTGAAGCTTTCTTT	CASSFRSTGVGTEAFF
TRBV9	few	TRBD2	TRBJ2-2	TGTGCCAGCAGCGTAGCGCCTAGCGGGGCCGGGCGGTCTGGGGAGCTGTTTTTT	CASSVAPSGAGRSGELFF
TRBV19	.	TRBD1	TRBJ2-1	TGTGCCAGTAGTTTCCTCACGGGACAGGGAAGCAATGAGCAGTTCTTC	CASSFLTGQGSNEQFF
TRBV19	.	.	TRBJ1-4	TGTGCCAGTAGTATAGCTTCCGGTCCCAATGAAAAACTGTTTTTT	CASSIASGPNEKLFF
TRBV5-4	.	.	TRBJ2-7	TGTGCCAGCAGCAAACAGGAAGGCGAGCAGTACTTC	CASSKQEGEQYF
TRBV28	.	.	TRBJ2-7	TGTGCCAGCAGTTCCTTGACTAGTCGGGTCTACGAGCAGTACTTC	CASSSLTSRVYEQYF
TRBV7-9	.	TRBD2	TRBJ2-1	TGTGCCAGCAGCTTACCCGGGGGGTACTACAATGAGCAGTTCTTC	CASSLPGGYYNEQFF
TRBV10-3	few	.	TRBJ1-2	TGTGCCATCAGTTGGCAGGCTGACTATGGCTACACCTTC	CAISWQADYGYTF
TRBV15	few	.	TRBJ2-1	TGTGCCACCAGCAGACAGGACTCCTCCCTGGGGCAGTTCTTC	CATSRQDSSLGQFF
TRBV5-5	.	.	TRBJ2-7	TGTGCCAGCAGCTGGGGGGGCGGAGACGAGCAGTACTTC	CASSWGGGDEQYF
TRBV9	few	TRBD2	TRBJ2-1	TGTGCCAGCAGCCCACGGGTGACTAGCGAATCCTACAATGAGCAGTTCTTC	CASSPRVTSESYNEQFF
TRBV18	.	TRBD1	TRBJ2-7	TGTGCCAGCTCTCGGCGACAGGGAGATGACGAGCAGTACTTC	CASSRRQGDDEQYF
TRBV11-2	few	.	TRBJ2-3	TGTGCCAGCAGCTTCGGGTCGGATACGCAGTATTTT	CASSFGSDTQYF
TRBV6-1	few	.	TRBJ1-2	TGTGCCAGCAGTGTTTTGACAGTGGGCCTTAAGGGCTACACCTTC	CASSVLTVGLKGYTF
TRBV11-2	.	TRBD1	TRBJ2-7	TGTGCCAGCAGCCAGACAGGGGTCTACGAGCAGTACTTC	CASSQTGVYEQYF
TRBV5-1	.	.	TRBJ2-7	TGCGCCAGCAGCTCCGGGAACTACGAGCAGTACTTC	CASSSGNYEQYF
TRBV5-1	few	.	TRBJ1-5	TGCGCCAGCAGCTTGGGAGTGGGGGCCGTGCAGCCCCAGCATTTT	CASSLGVGAVQPQHF
TRBV30	.	TRBD2	TRBJ2-2	TGTGCCTGGAGCGACGCCCCCTGGACTAGCGGGAGTTACACCGGGGAGCTGTTTTTT	CAWSDAPWTSGSYTGELFF
TRBV11-1	.	.	TRBJ1-1	TGTGCCAGCAGCAACGTTGGGGCGCTTGCTGAAGCTTTCTTT	CASSNVGALAEAFF